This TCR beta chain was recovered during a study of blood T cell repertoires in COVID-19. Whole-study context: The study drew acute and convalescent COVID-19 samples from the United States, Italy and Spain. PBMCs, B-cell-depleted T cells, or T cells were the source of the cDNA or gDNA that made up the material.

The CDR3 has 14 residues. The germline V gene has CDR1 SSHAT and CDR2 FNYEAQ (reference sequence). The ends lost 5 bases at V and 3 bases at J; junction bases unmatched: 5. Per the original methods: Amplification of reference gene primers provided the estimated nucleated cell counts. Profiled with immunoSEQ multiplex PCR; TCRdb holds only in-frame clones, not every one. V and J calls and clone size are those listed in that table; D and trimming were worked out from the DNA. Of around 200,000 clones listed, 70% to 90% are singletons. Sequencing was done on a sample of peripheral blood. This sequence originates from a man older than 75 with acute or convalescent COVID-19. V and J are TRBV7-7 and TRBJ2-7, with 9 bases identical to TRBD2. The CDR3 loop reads CASSPGTSSYEQYF. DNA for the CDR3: TGTGCCAGCAGCCCAGGGACTAGCAGCTACGAGCAGTACTTC.